These 21 T cell receptor beta chains originate from one sample sequenced in a study of CD8 T cells in Susac syndrome. Roughly 0.45 to 1 ug RNA was reverse transcribed with random hexamers. TCRdb analysed the immunoSEQ multiplex PCR reads with MiXCR anew, one entry per CDR3 protein. The repertoire holds about 190,000 distinct CDR3 sequences, roughly 90% seen once, with 0.087% in the top ten. The material sequenced was CD4+ T cells from PBMCs. All receptors derive from a human donor with Susac syndrome.

The chain couples TRBV7-9 to TRBJ2-7; D gene unclear. This CDR3 comprises 12 residues. V was trimmed by 3 bases and J by 6 bases, leaving 9 bases between them. The germline V gene has CDR1 SEHNR and CDR2 FQNEAQ (reference sequence). The CDR3, as DNA: TGTGCCAGCAGCTTTTCCCAGGCCGAGCAGTACTTC. Protein product: CASSFSQAEQYF. The full variable domain, with the rest looked up from reference TRBV7-9 and TRBJ2-7, is DTGVSQNPRHKITKRGQNVTFRCDPISEHNRLYWYRQTLGQGPEFLTYFQNEAQLEKSRLLSDRFSAERPKGSFSTLEIQRTEQGDSAMYLCASSFSQAEQYFGPGTRLTVT.

The chain employs TRBV3-1 and TRBJ2-6; no firm D call. V dropped 0 bases and J dropped 5 bases, with 11 bases sitting between them. CDR1 LGHDT and CDR2 YNNKEL come from the germline V gene (reference sequence). The CDR3 is 16 residues long. CDR3 loop: CASSQESPSWANVLTF. CDR3 sequence (DNA): TGTGCCAGCAGCCAAGAGTCGCCATCCTGGGCCAACGTCCTGACTTTC.

The chain is built from TRBV20-1 and TRBJ2-7, with 9 bases matching TRBD1. Trimming at V came to 5 bases and at J to 3 bases, leaving 8 bases not matched to a gene. Germline V CDR1 and CDR2: DFQATT, SNEGSKA (reference sequence). The CDR3 sequence is 14 residues long. The CDR3 sequence is CSAFSPGQGYEQYF. The CDR3 coding sequence is TGCAGTGCTTTCTCACCGGGACAGGGCTACGAGCAGTACTTC.

CDR3: CASSLGAITDTQYF. The CDR3, as DNA: TGTGCCAGCAGCTTAGGGGCGATCACAGATACGCAGTATTTT. This rearrangement joins TRBV7-2 to TRBJ2-3; no reliable D call. Trimming left V 1 base short and J 2 bases short, with 7 bases between. The germline CDR1 and CDR2 sequences are SGHTA and FQGNSA. The CDR3 is made up of 14 amino acids.

The rearrangement links TRBV11-1 to TRBJ2-3; 9 nucleotides match TRBD2. J lost 3 bases, V lost 5 bases, and 18 bases had no gene match. There are 19 residues in the CDR3. From germline, CDR1 is SGHAT and CDR2 FQDESV (reference sequence). The CDR3 DNA is TGTGCCAGCAGCCCCATCCGGGGACTAGCATACCGTAGAACAGATACGCAGTATTTT. Amino acid sequence: CASSPIRGLAYRRTDTQYF. Complete variable domain (other parts from reference TRBV11-1 and TRBJ2-3): EAEVAQSPRYKITEKSQAVAFWCDPISGHATLYWYRQILGQGPELLVQFQDESVVDDSQLPKDRFSAERLKGVDSTLKIQPAELGDSAMYLCASSPIRGLAYRRTDTQYFGPGTRLTVL.

The chain recombines TRBV9 with TRBJ1-3, with 9 nucleotides matching TRBD1. This CDR3 comprises 14 residues. With V trimmed by 3 bases and J by 10 bases, 8 bases remained unmatched. Germline CDR1 is SGDLS and CDR2 is YYNGEE. CDR3: CASSADRGGRTIYF. CDR3 nucleotide sequence: TGTGCCAGCAGCGCTGACAGGGGGGGAAGGACCATATATTTT.

The chain joins TRBV5-4 to TRBJ2-1; TRBD2 matches at 9 bases. This CDR3 is 16 amino acids long. Germline values: CDR1 SGHNT, CDR2 YYREEE (reference sequence). V was pared by 1 base and J by 6 bases, with 8 bases of the junction left unmatched. The DNA for the CDR3 is TGTGCCAGCAGCTTGTGGGTTGCGGGGGGGCTCAATGAGCAGTTCTTC. It is translated as CASSLWVAGGLNEQFF. Full variable domain (rest looked up from reference TRBV5-4 and TRBJ2-1): ETGVTQSPTHLIKTRGQQVTLRCSSQSGHNTVSWYQQALGQGPQFIFQYYREEENGRGNFPPRFSGLQFPNYSSELNVNALELDDSALYLCASSLWVAGGLNEQFFGPGTRLTVL.

V gene TRBV20-1 combines with J gene TRBJ1-1; D call uncertain. Germline V lookup: CDR1 DFQATT, CDR2 SNEGSKA (reference sequence). V lost 2 bases and J lost 3, with 13 bases in between. The CDR3 contains 14 residues. The CDR3 spells CSARKGPRDTEAFF. The CDR3 DNA reads TGCAGTGCTAGAAAGGGTCCGAGGGACACTGAAGCTTTCTTT.

This chain connects TRBV9 to TRBJ1-6, with D hard to call. CDR1 is SGDLS, CDR2 YYNGEE, per germline. The CDR3 consists of 12 residues. V was cut by 3 bases and J by 8 bases, with 6 bases left in between. In DNA, the CDR3 is TGTGCCAGCAGCGAAGGTTATTCACCCCTCCACTTT. It specifies CASSEGYSPLHF.

The chain links TRBV9 to TRBJ2-1, with D possibly being TRBD1 (5 bases). The germline CDR1 and CDR2 sequences are SGDLS and YYNGEE. The V end lost 0 bases, the J end lost 3 bases, and 7 bases lay between the germline ends. The CDR3 is 14 residues long. The DNA for the CDR3 is TGTGCCAGCAGCGTAGGAACAGGCTACAATGAGCAGTTCTTC. Protein: CASSVGTGYNEQFF. Full variable domain (remainder filled in from reference TRBV9 and TRBJ2-1): DSGVTQTPKHLITATGQRVTLRCSPRSGDLSVYWYQQSLDQGLQFLIQYYNGEERAKGNILERFSAQQFPDLHSELNLSSLELGDSALYFCASSVGTGYNEQFFGPGTRLTVL.

The chain uses TRBV12-3 or TRBV12-4 and TRBJ1-1; TRBD1 might be the D (5 bases). This CDR3 is 15 amino acids long. Trimming left V 7 bases short and J 1 base short, with 16 bases between. The CDR3 DNA reads TGTGCCAGCACCTTCTTGAGACAGAGGAACACTGAAGCTTTCTTT. Residues: CASTFLRQRNTEAFF.

V is TRBV2 and J is TRBJ2-7; 7 bases match TRBD1. Trimming cost V 0 bases and J 6 bases; bases outside gene matches: 5. Germline-derived CDR1 and CDR2 are SNHLY and FYNNEI. This CDR3 is 14 amino acids long. DNA of the CDR3: TGTGCCAGCAGTGAAGCCGGGACAGCCCTCGAGCAGTACTTC. Amino acid sequence: CASSEAGTALEQYF.

The rearrangement links TRBV5-4 to TRBJ2-5; D uncertain. The CDR3 covers 13 residues. V was trimmed by 3 bases and J by 3 bases, leaving 9 bases between them. Per the germline V gene, CDR1 is SGHNT and CDR2 is YYREEE (reference sequence). The CDR3 nucleotides read TGTGCCAGCAGCTCACGCGCCAAAGAGACCCAGTACTTC. This encodes CASSSRAKETQYF.

The V and J genes are TRBV9 and TRBJ2-1; D is unresolved. Germline V gene data show CDR1 as SGDLS and CDR2 as YYNGEE. The CDR3 totals 13 residues. V lost 2 bases and J 6 bases, leaving 9 bases between the germline ends. CDR3 bases: TGTGCCAGCAGCGTTCAAGTGGGCAATGAGCAGTTCTTC. This encodes CASSVQVGNEQFF.

The chain has TRBV5-6 and TRBJ2-7; 7 nucleotides align to TRBD2. The CDR3 spans 16 residues. V gave up 1 base and J gave up 4 bases; unmatched junction bases: 11. Germline V gene sequence: CDR1 SGHDT, CDR2 YYEEEE. The CDR3 here is CASSLSGTGLTYEQYF. The DNA of the CDR3 is TGTGCCAGCAGCTTGAGCGGGACTGGACTGACTTACGAGCAGTACTTC.

This clonotype was observed a single time. The chain joins TRBV18 to TRBJ1-2; 7 nucleotides agree with TRBD1. Per the germline V gene, CDR1 is KGHSH and CDR2 is LQKENI. V gave up 2 bases and J gave up 8 bases; unmatched junction bases: 17. This CDR3 has 17 amino acids. The CDR3 loop is CASSPEDGQVLIGGYTF. CDR3 coding DNA: TGTGCCAGCTCACCAGAAGATGGACAGGTCCTAATCGGGGGCTACACCTTC. The entire variable domain, with the rest obtained from reference TRBV18 and TRBJ1-2, is as follows: NAGVMQNPRHLVRRRGQEARLRCSPMKGHSHVYWYRQLPEEGLKFMVYLQKENIIDESGMPKERFSAEFPKEGPSILRIQQVVRGDSAAYFCASSPEDGQVLIGGYTFGSGTRLTVV.

The chain employs TRBV29-1 and TRBJ1-3; a weak D match, TRBD1 (5 bases). Between the trimmed V and J ends, which lost 8 bases and 9 bases, there was a span of 14 bases. Germline loops: CDR1 SQVTM, CDR2 ANQGSEA. The CDR3 totals 11 residues. This CDR3 is CSLSQGGTIYF. The CDR3 DNA follows: TGCAGCCTCTCCCAGGGCGGCACCATATATTTT.

This chain links TRBV30 with TRBJ2-4; D unresolved. The CDR3 contains 15 residues. V lost 1 base and J 3 bases, leaving 13 bases between the germline ends. CDR1 and CDR2 (germline): GTSNPN, SVGIG (reference sequence). CDR3 protein: CAWSDLLLNKNIQYF. For the CDR3, the DNA is TGTGCCTGGAGTGATCTACTCCTAAACAAAAACATTCAGTACTTC.

The gene calls are TRBV4-1 and TRBJ1-6, with D possibly being TRBD1 (5 bases). This CDR3 is 16 amino acids long. Trimming left V 3 bases short and J 10 bases short, with 19 bases between. Germline V gene sequence: CDR1 MGHRA, CDR2 YSYEKL. The CDR3 spells CASSHLRYEGLSPLHF. CDR3 DNA: TGCGCCAGCAGCCACCTCAGGTACGAGGGGTTGTCACCCCTCCACTTT.

This chain joins TRBV11-2 and TRBJ2-1; the D is unclear. CDR1 SGHAT and CDR2 FQNNGV come from the germline V gene. CDR3 length: 13 amino acids. V was shortened by 5 bases and J by 4 bases, with 9 bases between the two germline ends. This chain's CDR3 is CASSRNKYNEQFF. The CDR3 coding sequence is TGTGCCAGCAGCCGTAATAAATACAATGAGCAGTTCTTC. The variable domain in full, with the rest retrieved from reference TRBV11-2 and TRBJ2-1, is EAGVAQSPRYKIIEKRQSVAFWCNPISGHATLYWYQQILGQGPKLLIQFQNNGVVDDSQLPKDRFSAERLKGVDSTLKIQPAKLEDSAVYLCASSRNKYNEQFFGPGTRLTVL.

The genes are TRBV12-3 or TRBV12-4 and TRBJ1-4; D not certain. V dropped 1 base and J dropped 5 bases, with 11 bases sitting between them. The length of the CDR3 is 15 residues. CDR3 in amino acids: CASSLVGSKNEKLFF. The CDR3 coding sequence is TGTGCCAGCAGTTTAGTGGGCAGCAAAAATGAAAAACTGTTTTTT.